This T cell receptor (beta chain) is drawn from a study of OX40 agonist ivuxolimab in advanced cancers. Study details: Those treated in dose escalation had hepatocellular carcinoma, melanoma, renal cell cancer or head and neck cancer. At just under 85% male, the cohort had a mean age of approximately 64 years, ranging from roughly 20 to 80.

V dropped 0 bases and J dropped 0 bases, with 6 bases sitting between them. The CDR3 spans 14 residues. Germline values: CDR1 SGHRS, CDR2 YFSETQ. Findings and limits, study-wide: Circulating CD4+ and CD8+ T cells showed clonal expansion by week 6 at 0.1 to 3.0 mg/kg.

Systemic immunosuppression or a history of autoimmune disease excluded patients. Remarks on this clone: The antigen is not known. The sample contains more than one DNA sequence encoding this CDR3.

Clones were sequenced by immunoSEQ multiplex PCR, and TCRdb holds only the in-frame ones, with some missing. The top ten clones hold around 6.7% of a sample with about 70,000 clones, around 80% of them seen once. The receptor was isolated from an adult with an advanced solid tumor such as melanoma, head and neck, liver or kidney cancer. The rearrangement uses TRBV5-1 and TRBJ1-1; a weak D match, TRBD1 (5 bases). The sequences come from CD4+ or CD8+ T cells sorted from blood, collected in a trial of the OX40 agonist ivuxolimab. The CDR3 DNA reads as TGCGCCAGCAGCTTGGGAGGGGTGAACACTGAAGCTTTCTTT. Protein: CASSLGGVNTEAFF.